This is a list of T cell receptor beta chains from one sample in a study of tumor and adjacent non-tumor tissue in lung cancer. TCRdb recomputed calls from the multiplex PCR reads with MiXCR, one row per CDR3 protein. The sample records about 76,000 distinct CDR3 sequences, about two thirds being singletons. The specimen was lung tumor tissue. The receptors stem from a woman in her 70s with non-small cell lung cancer. CDR3s include the opening cysteine and the closing phenylalanine or tryptophan. The listing skips clone size in some rows; elsewhere it reads once, few, many or a size class.

CDR3 protein	clone size	V gene	J gene
CARSLDPGELFF	once	TRBV5-4	TRBJ2-2
CASNYTTSGNEQFF	.	TRBV6-5	TRBJ2-1
CASSDPRDLAHEQYF	.	TRBV6-2/TRBV6-3	TRBJ2-7
CANTRSSNEQFF	.	TRBV12-3/TRBV12-4	TRBJ2-1
CTSTTDNPDTQYF	.	TRBV6-2/TRBV6-3	TRBJ2-3
CASSSPTGGATGELFF	.	TRBV7-3	TRBJ2-2
CSVINWGEYEQYF	.	TRBV29-1	TRBJ2-7
CSVAQTNTETFF	once	TRBV29-1	TRBJ1-1
CASSLWAGSTIYF	.	TRBV5-1	TRBJ1-3
CASSEGTGGDAEAFF	many	TRBV10-2	TRBJ1-1
CAGSGGTSVLYEQYF	once	TRBV6-1	TRBJ2-7
CASSEGGGLLSGCTF	.	TRBV2	TRBJ1-2
CVSSLAPDTNSPLHF	.	TRBV5-1	TRBJ1-6
CASRRLAGRPTDMQYF	.	TRBV6-6	TRBJ2-3
CASSQYTGNMNTEAFF	.	TRBV4-1	TRBJ1-1
CASSQGSTINEEFF	.	TRBV4-1	TRBJ2-1
CSAMDGGRYNEQFF	once	TRBV20-1	TRBJ2-1
CASLEGLAGYNEQFF	many	TRBV6-1	TRBJ2-1
CASSLVLAGYQETQYF	many	TRBV5-6	TRBJ2-5
CTSILNPLGGGELFF	.	TRBV6-1	TRBJ2-2
CASSYSRTGGEKLLF	.	TRBV6-5	TRBJ1-4
CAINGTLEATDTQYF	.	TRBV10-3	TRBJ2-3
CASSSVYWDRDDEQYF	.	TRBV11-1	TRBJ2-7
CAGKREAGDEKFF	.	TRBV5-4	TRBJ2-1
CVSSFEVVGYGYTF	.	TRBV28	TRBJ1-2
CASSSSRSGDNEQFF	.	TRBV12-3/TRBV12-4	TRBJ2-1
CASSYSLGDGEEFQNF	once	TRBV6-5	TRBJ2-5
CSVISEPDRPQHF	.	TRBV20-1	TRBJ1-5
CAGSSPGTSGNIQYF	.	TRBV28	TRBJ2-4
CSVDLGLETGELFF	.	TRBV29-1	TRBJ2-2
CASSFPPGTGGGSYEQYF	many	TRBV28	TRBJ2-7
CASSGISGSLNGELFF	.	TRBV2	TRBJ2-2
CVSGLTGHYGYTF	.	TRBV12-3/TRBV12-4	TRBJ1-2
CRGQGQTNIEAFF	.	TRBV29-1	TRBJ1-1
CASSQGLGEALNTGELFF	few	TRBV3-1	TRBJ2-2
CATSQAGNYGYTF	many	TRBV24-1	TRBJ1-2
CSGHLAGRRTDSHHF	.	TRBV29-1	TRBJ2-3
CSVSVLFSYNEHSF	.	TRBV29-1	TRBJ2-1
CASSLVPGAEETQYF	.	TRBV5-1	TRBJ2-5
CASSKQTSEGADTQYF	.	TRBV12-3/TRBV12-4	TRBJ2-3
CASSSSGSGDNEQLF	.	TRBV12-3/TRBV12-4	TRBJ2-1
CLSSLGHRQEQFF	.	TRBV12-3/TRBV12-4	TRBJ2-1
CSATRLAGISYNEQFF	many	TRBV20-1	TRBJ2-1
CSVAVGYQETQYF	.	TRBV29-1	TRBJ2-5
CAISKSWGTVDTEAFF	.	TRBV10-3	TRBJ1-1
CTSSSHTVSDTQYF	.	TRBV7-9	TRBJ2-3
CAISELGGAGAKILTF	once	TRBV10-3	TRBJ2-6
CSIEDDRANYGYTF	.	TRBV29-1	TRBJ1-2
CSLRRTGVAYICVQYF	.	TRBV29-1	TRBJ2-7
CASSVHTGTGTYGYTF	.	TRBV6-5	TRBJ1-2
CASSTNDLPSQYF	many	TRBV7-8	TRBJ2-5
CASTSDLAGELFF	.	TRBV6-5	TRBJ2-2
CASSTIPLAGDFNQQYF	.	TRBV10-1	TRBJ2-7
CASSDGGTENYGYTF	.	TRBV7-2	TRBJ1-2
CCVEIKSSYEQYF	.	TRBV29-1	TRBJ2-7
CASSSDSSVPRAFF	.	TRBV28	TRBJ1-1
CAIRSTRDSHESQYF	once	TRBV10-3	TRBJ2-5
CAISDRDRVAKNIQYF	.	TRBV10-3	TRBJ2-4
CASSPGQGDYTF	.	TRBV12-3/TRBV12-4	TRBJ1-2